Below are 12 T cell receptor beta chains sequenced from a single sample in a study of CD8+CD57+ T cells in acquired aplastic anemia. Profiles of TCR beta VDJ and CDR3 were generated from a genomic DNA template. TCRdb re-analysed the reads in MiXCR, keeping a single row per CDR3 protein. The table has roughly 170,000 distinct CDR3 sequences, roughly 50% seen once. Sequencing involved patients with CD8+CD57+ cell expansion previously shown by flow cytometry. What was sequenced was sorted CD4+, CD8+, or CD8+CD57+ T cells (not recorded which) from PBMCs. These receptors were obtained from a human donor with aplastic anemia.

This chain connects TRBV20-1 to TRBJ1-1, with TRBD1 matching 7 bases. Trimming cost V 6 bases and J 6 bases; bases outside gene matches: 4. Per germline, CDR1 DFQATT and CDR2 SNEGSKA (reference sequence). This CDR3 has 11 amino acids. CDR3 sequence: CSARTGSEAFF. CDR3 coding DNA: TGCAGTGCGAGGACAGGCTCTGAAGCTTTCTTT.

Ten or more counts support this clonotype. The V call is TRBV12-3 or TRBV12-4, the J call TRBJ1-1, with TRBD1 matching 7 bases. V trimming: 5 bases; J trimming: 1 base; junction bases outside the gene matches: 4. The CDR3 sequence is 14 residues long. The CDR3 loop reads CASSPGGANTEAFF. CDR3 in DNA: TGTGCCAGCAGTCCAGGGGGGGCGAACACTGAAGCTTTCTTT.

This clonotype was seen once. This chain joins TRBV24-1 and TRBJ2-7; D gene unclear. Trimming shortened V by 4 bases and J by 9 bases, and 12 bases separated the two germline ends. Germline lookup yields CDR1 KGHDR and CDR2 SFDVKD. The CDR3 covers 12 residues. For the CDR3, the DNA is TGTGCCACCAGTGAGGGTGTCGGGCCGCAGTACTTC. Protein sequence: CATSEGVGPQYF.

The chain joins TRBV10-3 to TRBJ2-5; D unclear. V dropped 10 bases and J dropped 1 base, with 13 bases sitting between them. CDR3 length: 13 amino acids. The germline gives CDR1 ENHRY, CDR2 SYGVKD. The CDR3, as DNA: TGTGCCACTACGGATAGGACCCAAGAGACCCAGTACTTC. Translating it yields CATTDRTQETQYF.

This clonotype was seen at least ten times. The genes are TRBV6-4 and TRBJ1-1, with 8 bases identical to TRBD1. V trimming: 6 bases; J trimming: 4 bases; junction bases outside the gene matches: 7. Germline V gene sequence: CDR1 MRHNA, CDR2 SNTAGT. The CDR3 is made up of 14 amino acids. The CDR3 nucleotides read TGTGCCAGCAGCCCAGGGGGCGCAGGCACTGAAGCTTTCTTT. It encodes CASSPGGAGTEAFF.

The CDR3 protein is CAISPVGQGKSPLHF. The CDR3 DNA reads TGTGCCATCAGTCCAGTGGGACAGGGGAAATCACCCCTCCACTTT. V and J are TRBV10-3 and TRBJ1-6, with 10 bases matching TRBD1. CDR1 and CDR2 from the germline V gene are ENHRY and SYGVKD. The CDR3 spans 15 residues. V trimming: 5 bases; J trimming: 10 bases; junction bases outside the gene matches: 8.

This clonotype was found a few times. V and J are TRBV7-9 and TRBJ2-7; no reliable D call. Per germline, CDR1 SEHNR and CDR2 FQNEAQ (reference sequence). CDR3 length: 13 amino acids. V lost 2 bases and J 3 bases, leaving 8 bases between the germline ends. CDR3 loop: CASSLNRFYEQYF. In DNA form, the CDR3 reads TGTGCCAGCAGCTTAAATAGGTTCTACGAGCAGTACTTC.

The V gene is TRBV20-1, the J gene TRBJ2-7, with D perhaps TRBD2 (5 bases). Germline-derived CDR1 and CDR2 are DFQATT and SNEGSKA (reference sequence). The V end lost 5 bases, the J end lost 6 bases, and 20 bases lay between the germline ends. This CDR3 has 14 amino acids. CDR3 amino acids: CSALVGSGRGEQYF. The CDR3 DNA reads TGCAGTGCTCTAGTAGGAAGCGGACGGGGCGAGCAGTACTTC.

The chain employs TRBV7-2 and TRBJ2-7, with D perhaps TRBD1 or TRBD2 (7 bases each). The CDR3 sequence is 15 residues long. With 1 base removed from V and 7 bases from J, the gap between germline ends came to 17 bases. Per germline, CDR1 SGHTA and CDR2 FQGNSA. CDR3 DNA: TGTGCCAGCAGCTTAGTCACGGGCGGGGGACAGGAGCAGTACTTC. This codes for CASSLVTGGGQEQYF.

V gene TRBV10-3 combines with J gene TRBJ2-4; D might be TRBD2 (7 bases). Germline values: CDR1 ENHRY, CDR2 SYGVKD. The ends were cut back, 5 bases at V and 0 bases at J, with 11 bases in the middle. This CDR3 has 15 amino acids. The CDR3 DNA is TGTGCCATCAGTTACAGGGAGGGAGCCAAAAACATTCAGTACTTC. The encoded protein is CAISYREGAKNIQYF.

This clonotype has more than one count but fewer than ten. The gene calls are TRBV20-1 and TRBJ2-6; D gene ambiguous. This CDR3 has 12 amino acids. Trimming took 5 bases from V and 2 from J, leaving 4 bases between them. Germline V lookup: CDR1 DFQATT, CDR2 SNEGSKA (reference sequence). DNA for the CDR3: TGCAGTGCTCCCCCTGGGGCCAACGTCCTGACTTTC. Protein sequence: CSAPPGANVLTF.

V is TRBV7-9 and J is TRBJ2-3; 9 bases are shared with TRBD1. From germline, CDR1 is SEHNR and CDR2 FQNEAQ (reference sequence). The CDR3 is made up of 14 amino acids. The V gene end was trimmed by 5 bases and the J gene end by 11 bases; junction bases not matched to a gene: 11. CDR3 region: CASSPGQGLHRQYF. The CDR3 DNA sequence: TGTGCCAGCAGCCCGGGACAGGGCCTTCATAGGCAGTATTTT.